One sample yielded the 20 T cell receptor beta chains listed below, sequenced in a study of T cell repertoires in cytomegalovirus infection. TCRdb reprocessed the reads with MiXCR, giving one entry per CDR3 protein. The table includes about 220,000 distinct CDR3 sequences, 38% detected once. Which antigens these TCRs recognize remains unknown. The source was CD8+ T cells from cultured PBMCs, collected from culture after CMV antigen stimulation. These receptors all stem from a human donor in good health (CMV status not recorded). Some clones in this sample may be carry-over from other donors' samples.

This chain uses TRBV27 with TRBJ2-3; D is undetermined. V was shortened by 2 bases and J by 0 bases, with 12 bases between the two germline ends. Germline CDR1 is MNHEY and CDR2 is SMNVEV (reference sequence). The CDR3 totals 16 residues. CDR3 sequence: CASSLGLTESTDTQYF. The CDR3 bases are TGTGCCAGCAGTTTAGGTCTAACGGAAAGCACAGATACGCAGTATTTT.

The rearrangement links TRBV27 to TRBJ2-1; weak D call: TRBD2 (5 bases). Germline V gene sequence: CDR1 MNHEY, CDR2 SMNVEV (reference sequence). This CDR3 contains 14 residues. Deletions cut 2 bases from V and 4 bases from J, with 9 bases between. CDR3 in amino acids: CASSLPGGYNEQFF. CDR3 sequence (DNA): TGTGCCAGCAGTTTACCAGGAGGTTACAATGAGCAGTTCTTC.

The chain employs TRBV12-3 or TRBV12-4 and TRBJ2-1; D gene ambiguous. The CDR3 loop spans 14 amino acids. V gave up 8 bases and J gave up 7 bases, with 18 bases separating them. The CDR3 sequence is CASGYKPQTNEQFF. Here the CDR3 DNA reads TGTGCCAGCGGCTACAAACCCCAAACAAATGAGCAGTTCTTC.

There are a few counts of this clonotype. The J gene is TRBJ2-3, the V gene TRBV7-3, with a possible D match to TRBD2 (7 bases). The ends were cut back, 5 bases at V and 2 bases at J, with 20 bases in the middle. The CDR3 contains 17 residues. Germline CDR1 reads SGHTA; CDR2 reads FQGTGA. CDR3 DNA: TGTGCCAGCAGCCCTTCGGGGGGCGGGGAGCTCACAGATACGCAGTATTTT. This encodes CASSPSGGGELTDTQYF.

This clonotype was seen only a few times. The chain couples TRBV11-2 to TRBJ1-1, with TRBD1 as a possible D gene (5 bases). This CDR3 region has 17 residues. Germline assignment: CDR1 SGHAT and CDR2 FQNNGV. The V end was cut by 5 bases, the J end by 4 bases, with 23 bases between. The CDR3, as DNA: TGTGCCAGCAGCCCCTGGGGGGACCGCAAGCGGAGCACTGAAGCTTTCTTT. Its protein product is CASSPWGDRKRSTEAFF.

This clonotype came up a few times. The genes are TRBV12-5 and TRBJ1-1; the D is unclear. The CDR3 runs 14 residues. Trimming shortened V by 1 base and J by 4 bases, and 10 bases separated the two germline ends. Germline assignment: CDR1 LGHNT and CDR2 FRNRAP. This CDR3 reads CASGLAGLGTEAFF. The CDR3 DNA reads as TGTGCTAGTGGTTTGGCAGGTTTGGGCACTGAAGCTTTCTTT.

In DNA form, the CDR3 reads TGCGCCAGCAGCCAAGACCTAGCGGGGGGAGTTGAGCAGTTCTTC. It specifies CASSQDLAGGVEQFF. The J gene is TRBJ2-1, the V gene TRBV4-1; 11 positions agree with TRBD2. CDR1 is MGHRA and CDR2 is YSYEKL in the germline V gene. The CDR3 totals 15 residues. V lost 0 bases and J lost 9; bases outside the gene matches: 4.

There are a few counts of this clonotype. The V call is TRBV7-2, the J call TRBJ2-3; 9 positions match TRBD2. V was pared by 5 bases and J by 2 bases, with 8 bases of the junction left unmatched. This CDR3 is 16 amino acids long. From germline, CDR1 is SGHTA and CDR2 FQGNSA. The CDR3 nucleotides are TGTGCCAGCAGCCCCCTTAGCGGGGGAAACACAGATACGCAGTATTTT. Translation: CASSPLSGGNTDTQYF.

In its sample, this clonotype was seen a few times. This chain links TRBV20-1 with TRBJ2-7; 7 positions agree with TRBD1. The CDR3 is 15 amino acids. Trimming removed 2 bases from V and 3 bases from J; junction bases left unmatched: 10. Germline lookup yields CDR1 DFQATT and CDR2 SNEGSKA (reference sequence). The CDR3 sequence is CSARRGQGAIYEQYF. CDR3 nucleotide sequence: TGCAGTGCTAGAAGGGGGCAGGGCGCCATCTACGAGCAGTACTTC.

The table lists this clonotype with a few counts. The CDR3 here is CASSSPGTPSYEQYF. The CDR3 bases are TGTGCCAGCAGCTCCCCCGGGACTCCCTCCTACGAGCAGTACTTC. The chain has TRBV27 and TRBJ2-7, with D maybe TRBD2 (6 bases). The germline V gene encodes CDR1 MNHEY and CDR2 SMNVEV (reference sequence). CDR3 length: 15 amino acids. The V end was cut by 6 bases, the J end by 0 bases, with 15 bases between.

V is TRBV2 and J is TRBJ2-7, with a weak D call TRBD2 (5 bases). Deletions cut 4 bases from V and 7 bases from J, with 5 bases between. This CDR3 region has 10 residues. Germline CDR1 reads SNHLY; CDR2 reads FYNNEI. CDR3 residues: CASSGREQYF. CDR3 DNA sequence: TGTGCCAGCAGTGGGAGGGAGCAGTACTTC.

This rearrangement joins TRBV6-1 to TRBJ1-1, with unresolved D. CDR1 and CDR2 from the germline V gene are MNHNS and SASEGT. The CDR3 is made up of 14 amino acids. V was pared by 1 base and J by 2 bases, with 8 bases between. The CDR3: CASSEEKGNTEAFF. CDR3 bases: TGTGCCAGCAGTGAAGAGAAGGGCAACACTGAAGCTTTCTTT.

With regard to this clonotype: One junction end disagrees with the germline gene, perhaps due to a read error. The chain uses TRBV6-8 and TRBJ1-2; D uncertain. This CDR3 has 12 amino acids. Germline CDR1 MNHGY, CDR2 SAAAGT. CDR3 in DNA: TGTGCCAGCAGTTACTCCGGTGGAAGACGGGCCTTC. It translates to CASSYSGGRRAF.

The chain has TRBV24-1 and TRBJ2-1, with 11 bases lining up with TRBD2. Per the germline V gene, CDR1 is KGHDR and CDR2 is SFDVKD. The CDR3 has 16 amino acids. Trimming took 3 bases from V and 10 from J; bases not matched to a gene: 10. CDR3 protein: CATSDGSGGDRGEQFF. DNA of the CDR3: TGTGCCACCAGTGATGGTAGCGGGGGGGATAGGGGGGAGCAGTTCTTC.

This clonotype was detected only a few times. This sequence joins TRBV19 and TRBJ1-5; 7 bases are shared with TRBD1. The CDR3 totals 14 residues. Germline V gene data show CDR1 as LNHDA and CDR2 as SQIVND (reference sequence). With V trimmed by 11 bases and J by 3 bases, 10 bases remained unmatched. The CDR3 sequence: CAGGGQSLNQPQHF. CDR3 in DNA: TGTGCCGGAGGGGGACAGAGCCTCAATCAGCCCCAGCATTTT.

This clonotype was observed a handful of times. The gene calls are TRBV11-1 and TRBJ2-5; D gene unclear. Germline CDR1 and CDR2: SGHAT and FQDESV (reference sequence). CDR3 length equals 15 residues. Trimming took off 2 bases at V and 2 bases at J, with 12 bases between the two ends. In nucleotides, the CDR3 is TGTGCCAGCAGCTTACCCGGCACCCCACAAGAGACCCAGTACTTC. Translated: CASSLPGTPQETQYF.

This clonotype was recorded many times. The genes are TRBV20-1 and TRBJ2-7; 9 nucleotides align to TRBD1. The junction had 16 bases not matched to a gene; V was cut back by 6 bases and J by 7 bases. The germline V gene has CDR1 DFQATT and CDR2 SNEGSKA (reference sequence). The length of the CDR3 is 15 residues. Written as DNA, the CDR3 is TGCAGTGCCCTGATTAAAGGGACAGGGAGGGGTGAGCAGTACTTC. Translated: CSALIKGTGRGEQYF.

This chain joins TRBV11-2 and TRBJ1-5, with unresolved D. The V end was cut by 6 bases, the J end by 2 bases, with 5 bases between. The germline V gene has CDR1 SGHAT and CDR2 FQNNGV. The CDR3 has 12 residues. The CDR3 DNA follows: TGTGCCAGCAGTGCTGGCAATCAGCCCCAGCATTTT. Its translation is CASSAGNQPQHF.

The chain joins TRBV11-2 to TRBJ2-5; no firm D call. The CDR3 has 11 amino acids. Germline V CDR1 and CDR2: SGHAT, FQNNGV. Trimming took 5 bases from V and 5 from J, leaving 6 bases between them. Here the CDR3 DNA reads TGTGCCAGCAGCCTCCCCGAGACCCAGTACTTC. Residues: CASSLPETQYF.

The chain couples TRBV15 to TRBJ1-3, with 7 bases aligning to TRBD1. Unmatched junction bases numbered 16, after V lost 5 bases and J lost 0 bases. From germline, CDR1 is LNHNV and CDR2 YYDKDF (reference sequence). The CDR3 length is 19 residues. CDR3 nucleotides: TGTGCCACCAGCCCTGAGGGGACAGACCTCTCGAGCTCTGGAAACACCATATATTTT. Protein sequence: CATSPEGTDLSSSGNTIYF.